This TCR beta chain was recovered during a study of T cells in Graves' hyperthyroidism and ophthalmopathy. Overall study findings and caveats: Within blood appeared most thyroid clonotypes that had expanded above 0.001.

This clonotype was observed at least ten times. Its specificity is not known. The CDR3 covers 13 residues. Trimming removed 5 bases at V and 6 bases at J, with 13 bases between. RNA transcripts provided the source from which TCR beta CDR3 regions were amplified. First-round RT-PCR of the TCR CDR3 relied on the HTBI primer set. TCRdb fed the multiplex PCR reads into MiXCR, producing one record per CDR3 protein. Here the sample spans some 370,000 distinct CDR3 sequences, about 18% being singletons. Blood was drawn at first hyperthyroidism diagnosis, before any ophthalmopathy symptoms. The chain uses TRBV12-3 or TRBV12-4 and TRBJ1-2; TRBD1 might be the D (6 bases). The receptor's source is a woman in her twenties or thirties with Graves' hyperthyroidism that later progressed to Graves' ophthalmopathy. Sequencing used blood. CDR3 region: CASSLQGDDGYTF. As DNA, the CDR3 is TGTGCCAGCAGTCTACAGGGAGACGATGGCTACACCTTC.